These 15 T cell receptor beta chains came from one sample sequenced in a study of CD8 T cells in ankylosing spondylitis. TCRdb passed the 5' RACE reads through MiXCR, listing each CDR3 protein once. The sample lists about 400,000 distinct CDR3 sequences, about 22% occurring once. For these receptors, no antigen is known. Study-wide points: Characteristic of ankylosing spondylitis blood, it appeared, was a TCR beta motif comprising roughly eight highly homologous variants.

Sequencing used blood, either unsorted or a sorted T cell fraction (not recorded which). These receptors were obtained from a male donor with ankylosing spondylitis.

The CDR3 loop is CSAREGGTTVEQFF. The CDR3 nucleotides are TGCAGTGCTAGAGAGGGAGGGACTACCGTCGAGCAGTTCTTC. The rearrangement joins TRBV20-1 to TRBJ2-1; the match to TRBD2 covers 7 bases. The V and J ends lost 0 bases and 10 bases, in that order; junction bases with no gene match: 9. Germline assignment: CDR1 DFQATT and CDR2 SNEGSKA (reference sequence). The CDR3 covers 14 residues.

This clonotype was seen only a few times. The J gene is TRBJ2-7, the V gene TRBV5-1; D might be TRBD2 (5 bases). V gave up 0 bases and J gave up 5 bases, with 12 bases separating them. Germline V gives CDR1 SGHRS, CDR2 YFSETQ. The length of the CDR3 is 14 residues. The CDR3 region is CASSLDPSRNEQYF. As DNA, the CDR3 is TGCGCCAGCAGCTTGGATCCTAGCCGGAACGAGCAGTACTTC.

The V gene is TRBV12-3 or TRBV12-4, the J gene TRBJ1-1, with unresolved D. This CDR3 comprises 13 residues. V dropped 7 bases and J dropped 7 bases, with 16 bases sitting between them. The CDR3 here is CASTPTVSGEAFF. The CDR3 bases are TGTGCCAGCACCCCCACGGTGAGCGGTGAAGCTTTCTTT.

CDR3 sequence: CASSQDYGAGELFF. CDR3 nucleotides: TGTGCCAGCAGCCAAGATTACGGGGCCGGGGAGCTGTTTTTT. The chain uses TRBV4-2 and TRBJ2-2; weak D call: TRBD2 (5 bases). This CDR3 comprises 14 residues. V lost 0 bases, J lost 6 bases, and 8 bases lay in between. CDR1 is LGHNA and CDR2 is YNFKEQ in the germline V gene.

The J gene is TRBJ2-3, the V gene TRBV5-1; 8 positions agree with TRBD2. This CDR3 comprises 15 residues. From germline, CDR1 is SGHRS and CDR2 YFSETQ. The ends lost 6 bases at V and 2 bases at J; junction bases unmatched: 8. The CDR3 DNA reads TGCGCCAGCAATTTACTGGGACTAGTCACAGATACGCAGTATTTT. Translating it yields CASNLLGLVTDTQYF.

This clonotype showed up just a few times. CDR3: CSATTSGPGTDTQYF. In DNA form, the CDR3 reads TGCAGTGCTACCACTAGCGGCCCCGGCACAGATACGCAGTATTTT. The V and J genes are TRBV20-1 and TRBJ2-3; 8 bases fit TRBD2. The trim removed 4 bases at V and 1 base at J, leaving 7 bases unmatched. Germline lookup yields CDR1 DFQATT and CDR2 SNEGSKA (reference sequence). CDR3 size: 15 residues.

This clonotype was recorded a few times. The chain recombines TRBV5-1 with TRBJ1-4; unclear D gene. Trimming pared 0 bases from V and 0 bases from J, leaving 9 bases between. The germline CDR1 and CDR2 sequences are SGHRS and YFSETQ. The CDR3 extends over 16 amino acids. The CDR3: CASSLAPFPTNEKLFF. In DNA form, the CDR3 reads TGCGCCAGCAGCTTGGCGCCGTTTCCAACTAATGAAAAACTGTTTTTT.

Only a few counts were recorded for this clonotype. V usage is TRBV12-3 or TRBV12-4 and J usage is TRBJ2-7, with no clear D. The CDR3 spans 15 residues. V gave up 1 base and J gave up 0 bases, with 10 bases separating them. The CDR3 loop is CASSLVGSPSYEQYF. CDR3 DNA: TGTGCCAGCAGTTTAGTAGGCAGCCCCTCCTACGAGCAGTACTTC.

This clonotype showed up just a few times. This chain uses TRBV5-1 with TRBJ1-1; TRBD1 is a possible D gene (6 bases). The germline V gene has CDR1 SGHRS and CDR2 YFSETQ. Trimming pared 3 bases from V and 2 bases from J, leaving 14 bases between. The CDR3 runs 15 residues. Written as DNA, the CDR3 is TGCGCCAGCAGCTGGAACTCACAGGGAAACACTGAAGCTTTCTTT. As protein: CASSWNSQGNTEAFF.

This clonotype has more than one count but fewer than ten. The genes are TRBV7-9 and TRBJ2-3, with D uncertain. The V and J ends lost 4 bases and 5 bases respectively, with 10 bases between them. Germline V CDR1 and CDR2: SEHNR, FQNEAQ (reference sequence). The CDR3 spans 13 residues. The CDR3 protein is CASSSNYLDTQYF. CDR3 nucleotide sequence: TGTGCCAGCAGCTCCAACTACCTAGATACGCAGTATTTT.

Here the CDR3 reads CASSLGTGTGPQHF. Written as DNA, the CDR3 is TGCGCCAGCAGCTTGGGGACAGGAACGGGGCCCCAGCATTTT. V is TRBV5-1 and J is TRBJ1-5; 7 nucleotides line up with TRBD1. V shed 0 bases and J 9 bases; nucleotides not matched to a gene: 6. Per the germline V gene, CDR1 is SGHRS and CDR2 is YFSETQ. The CDR3 is 14 residues long.

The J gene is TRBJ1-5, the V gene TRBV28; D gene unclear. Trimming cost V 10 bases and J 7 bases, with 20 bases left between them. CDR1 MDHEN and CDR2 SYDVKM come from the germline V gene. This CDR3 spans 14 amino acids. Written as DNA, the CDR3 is TGTGCCATCTTAGGCGTCCGGGCTCGACAGCCCCAGCATTTT. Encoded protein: CAILGVRARQPQHF. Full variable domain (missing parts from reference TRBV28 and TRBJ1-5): DVKVTQSSRYLVKRTGEKVFLECVQDMDHENMFWYRQDPGLGLRLIYFSYDVKMKEKGDIPEGYSVSREKKERFSLILESASTNQTSMYLCAILGVRARQPQHFGDGTRLSIL.

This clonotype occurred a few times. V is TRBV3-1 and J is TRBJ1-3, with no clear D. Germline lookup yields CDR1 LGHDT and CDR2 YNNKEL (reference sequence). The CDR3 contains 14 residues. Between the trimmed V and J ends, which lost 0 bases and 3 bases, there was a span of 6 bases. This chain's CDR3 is CASSQEVGGNTIYF. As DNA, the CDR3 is TGTGCCAGCAGCCAAGAAGTAGGTGGAAACACCATATATTTT.

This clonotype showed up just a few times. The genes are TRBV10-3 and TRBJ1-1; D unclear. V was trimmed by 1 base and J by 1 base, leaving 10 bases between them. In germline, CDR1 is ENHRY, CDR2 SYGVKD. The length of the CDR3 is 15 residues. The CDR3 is CAISEYQAGNTEAFF. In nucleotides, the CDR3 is TGTGCCATCAGTGAGTATCAGGCGGGGAACACTGAAGCTTTCTTT.

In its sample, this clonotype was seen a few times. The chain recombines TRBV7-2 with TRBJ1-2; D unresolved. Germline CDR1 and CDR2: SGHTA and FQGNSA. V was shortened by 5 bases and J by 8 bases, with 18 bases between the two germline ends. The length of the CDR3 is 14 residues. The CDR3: CASSVGPLTDGYTF. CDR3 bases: TGTGCCAGCAGCGTAGGGCCTTTAACGGACGGCTACACCTTC.